These T cell receptor beta chains were read from a single sample in a study of blood T cell repertoires in COVID-19. Sequenced by immunoSEQ multiplex PCR; TCRdb stores in-frame clones only, minus some. The data contain 200,000 or so clones, around nine tenths of them seen just once; the ten biggest clones take up less than 3.5%. Material: peripheral blood. These receptors were collected from an older woman with acute or convalescent COVID-19. The CDR3 runs from the conserved cysteine through the conserved F or W. D genes are given only for firm matches. Not all rows give a size; the values are once, few, many and, for expanded clones, a class.

V: TRBV9; J: TRBJ2-5; D: TRBD2; size: NA; DNA: TGTGCCAGCAGCGTAGCGGTTCTAGCGGGGAGAGAGACCCAGTACTTC; CDR3: CASSVAVLAGRETQYF
V: TRBV4-1; J: TRBJ1-1; D: NA; size: NA; DNA: TGCGCCAGCAGCCAAGGATGGGGGCCGGGCACTGAAGCTTTCTTT; CDR3: CASSQGWGPGTEAFF
V: TRBV5-1; J: TRBJ2-1; D: NA; size: many; DNA: TGCGCCAGCAGCTTTGAGAGCGGTAACAATGAGCAGTTCTTC; CDR3: CASSFESGNNEQFF
V: TRBV19; J: TRBJ1-5; D: TRBD1; size: NA; DNA: TGTGCCAGTAGTACTATGGGTTATGGGACAGGAGTCAATCAGCCCCAGCATTTT; CDR3: CASSTMGYGTGVNQPQHF
V: TRBV30; J: TRBJ1-2; D: NA; size: NA; DNA: TGTGCCTGGAGTGTACATGGTAGCTACACCTTC; CDR3: CAWSVHGSYTF
V: TRBV30; J: TRBJ2-2; D: NA; size: NA; DNA: TGTGCCTGGGCCCTACAGGGCGGGAACACCGGGGAGCTGTTTTTT; CDR3: CAWALQGGNTGELFF
V: TRBV3-1/TRBV3-2; J: TRBJ2-3; D: NA; size: NA; DNA: TGTGCCAGCGGGCGCACAGATACGCAGTATTTT; CDR3: CASGRTDTQYF
V: TRBV6-5; J: TRBJ2-7; D: NA; size: NA; DNA: TGTGCCAGCAGACGATCGGTTGGCGAGCAGTACTTC; CDR3: CASRRSVGEQYF
V: TRBV4-3; J: TRBJ2-2; D: NA; size: NA; DNA: TGCGCCAGCAGCCTAGAAGTTAGTGACACCGGGGAGCTGTTTTTT; CDR3: CASSLEVSDTGELFF
V: TRBV4-2; J: TRBJ1-2; D: NA; size: NA; DNA: TGTGCCAGCAGCCAAGAAATTGGGATCGGGAGCTATGGCTACACCTTC; CDR3: CASSQEIGIGSYGYTF
V: TRBV5-1; J: TRBJ2-7; D: TRBD1; size: NA; DNA: TGCGCCAGCAGCCGACAGGGCGTCCTCTCCTACGAGCAGTACTTC; CDR3: CASSRQGVLSYEQYF
V: TRBV2; J: TRBJ2-7; D: NA; size: NA; DNA: TGTGCCAGCAGTGAAAGGGGACTTAGCTCCTACGAGCAGTACTTC; CDR3: CASSERGLSSYEQYF
V: TRBV7-8; J: TRBJ1-3; D: NA; size: NA; DNA: TGTGCCAGCAGCCGGACAAACTCTGGAAACACCATATATTTT; CDR3: CASSRTNSGNTIYF
V: TRBV6-2/TRBV6-3; J: TRBJ1-2; D: TRBD1; size: NA; DNA: TGTGCCAGCAGTTTGGACAGGCGTCACTATGGCTACACCTTC; CDR3: CASSLDRRHYGYTF
V: TRBV5-1; J: TRBJ2-5; D: TRBD1; size: NA; DNA: TGCGCCAGCAGCCTACAGGACAGGGGGCAAGAGACCCAGTACTTC; CDR3: CASSLQDRGQETQYF
V: TRBV5-5; J: TRBJ2-1; D: TRBD2; size: NA; DNA: TGTGCCAGCAGACTAGGGACTAGCTCCTACAATGAGCAGTTCTTC; CDR3: CASRLGTSSYNEQFF
V: TRBV3-1/TRBV3-2; J: TRBJ1-5; D: NA; size: NA; DNA: TGTGCCAGCAGCCAAGGTCTTCAGAGGAATCAGCCCCAGCATTTT; CDR3: CASSQGLQRNQPQHF
V: TRBV19; J: TRBJ1-1; D: TRBD1; size: once; DNA: TGTGCCAGTAGGGCTACGACAGGGAGAGGTGCTTTCTTT; CDR3: CASRATTGRGAFF
V: TRBV12-3/TRBV12-4; J: TRBJ1-2; D: NA; size: NA; DNA: TGTGCCAGCAGTTTTCTTGCAGGACTCTACACCTTC; CDR3: CASSFLAGLYTF
V: TRBV5-4; J: TRBJ2-7; D: NA; size: few; DNA: TGTGCCAGCAGCCCGAGGGGGAGCTCCTACGAGCAGTACTTC; CDR3: CASSPRGSSYEQYF
V: TRBV30; J: TRBJ1-5; D: NA; size: NA; DNA: TGTGCCTGGACCCCGGACCTGGGAGGTCAGCCCCAGCATTTT; CDR3: CAWTPDLGGQPQHF
V: TRBV6-5; J: TRBJ1-6; D: TRBD1; size: NA; DNA: TGTGCCAGCAGTTACAGGACAGGGGTGGATAATTCACCCCTCCACTTT; CDR3: CASSYRTGVDNSPLHF
V: TRBV6-1; J: TRBJ1-5; D: TRBD1; size: NA; DNA: TGTGCCAGCAGTGCCACGACAGGGGCGGCGGGTCAGCCCCAGCATTTT; CDR3: CASSATTGAAGQPQHF
V: TRBV18; J: TRBJ2-3; D: TRBD2; size: NA; DNA: TGTGCCAGCTCCCAAGGTACTAGCGGGGGTCCAGATACGCAGTATTTT; CDR3: CASSQGTSGGPDTQYF
V: TRBV7-2; J: TRBJ1-4; D: NA; size: NA; DNA: TGTGCCAGCAGCCCCTACCTTAATGAAAAACTGTTTTTT; CDR3: CASSPYLNEKLFF
V: TRBV21-1; J: TRBJ1-5; D: NA; size: NA; DNA: TGTGCCAGCAGCAAAGGAGTCCAGGGAAATCAGCCCCAGCATTTT; CDR3: CASSKGVQGNQPQHF
V: TRBV25-1; J: TRBJ2-3; D: NA; size: many; DNA: TGTGCCAGCAGTGAAGCACAGGCAGTGGGCACAGATACGCAGTATTTT; CDR3: CASSEAQAVGTDTQYF
V: TRBV19; J: TRBJ2-7; D: TRBD2; size: NA; DNA: TGTGCCAGTAGTGCAAGGACTAGCGGGAGTTTTTACGAGCAGTACTTC; CDR3: CASSARTSGSFYEQYF
V: TRBV7-9; J: TRBJ2-3; D: NA; size: NA; DNA: TGTGCCAGCAGCTTAGGTAGACAGGCACTCACAGATACGCAGTATTTT; CDR3: CASSLGRQALTDTQYF
V: TRBV18; J: TRBJ1-1; D: NA; size: NA; DNA: TGTGCCAGCTCACACCAAACAGAGAACACTGAAGCTTTCTTT; CDR3: CASSHQTENTEAFF
V: TRBV7-9; J: TRBJ2-1; D: TRBD1; size: NA; DNA: TGTGCCAGCAGCTTTGGACAGGCACGCTACAATGAGCAGTTCTTC; CDR3: CASSFGQARYNEQFF
V: TRBV6-6; J: TRBJ1-2; D: NA; size: NA; DNA: TGTGCCAGCACTTCAGGCTCCTATGGCTACACCTTC; CDR3: CASTSGSYGYTF
V: TRBV5-1; J: TRBJ2-2; D: NA; size: NA; DNA: TGCGCCAGCAGACAAGGGGAGGTGGACTTCACCGGGGAGCTGTTTTTT; CDR3: CASRQGEVDFTGELFF
V: TRBV19; J: TRBJ2-2; D: NA; size: NA; DNA: TGTGCCAGTAGTAGGTGGGCCATTGGTAAATCCGGGGAGCTGTTTTTT; CDR3: CASSRWAIGKSGELFF
V: TRBV2; J: TRBJ1-6; D: NA; size: NA; DNA: TGTGCCAGCAGTGTGGACAGACTAAATTCACCCCTCCACTTT; CDR3: CASSVDRLNSPLHF
V: TRBV30; J: TRBJ1-1; D: NA; size: few; DNA: TGTGCCTGGAGTGGGGGGGTCACTGAAGCTTTCTTT; CDR3: CAWSGGVTEAFF
V: TRBV12-5; J: TRBJ2-3; D: TRBD1; size: NA; DNA: TGTGCTAGTGCCTATGACAGGGTCACAGATACGCAGTATTTT; CDR3: CASAYDRVTDTQYF
V: TRBV7-2; J: TRBJ2-3; D: NA; size: NA; DNA: TGTGCCAGCAGCGAAGACCCCCGGGGAGATACGCAGTATTTT; CDR3: CASSEDPRGDTQYF
V: TRBV11-2; J: TRBJ1-6; D: TRBD1; size: NA; DNA: TGTGCCAGCAGCTTAACCGGACAGGGTTCTTCACCCCTCCACTTT; CDR3: CASSLTGQGSSPLHF
V: TRBV24-1; J: TRBJ2-7; D: TRBD1; size: NA; DNA: TGTGCCGTTCAGGGGGCCTACGAGCAGTACTTC; CDR3: CAVQGAYEQYF